These 28 T cell receptor beta chains came from one sample sequenced in a study of cytomegalovirus exposure and HLA in healthy donors. Primers: 60 Vbeta forward and 13 Jbeta reverse. The table came from immunoSEQ multiplex PCR; TCRdb's copy has only in-frame clones and leaves some out. The sample carries about 130,000 clones, less than 85% recorded once. The specimen was PBMCs. The receptor source for this set is a man aged 18 to 29 in good health and CMV-seropositive.

The J gene is TRBJ1-4, the V gene TRBV5-4; TRBD1 matches at 7 bases. With 4 bases clipped from V and 8 bases from J, the junction kept 11 bases outside the gene matches. Germline V CDR1 and CDR2: SGHNT, YYREEE (reference sequence). The CDR3 loop spans 15 amino acids. The CDR3 loop is CASSRRQGEWEKLFF. CDR3 DNA sequence: TGTGCCAGCAGCCGTAGACAGGGAGAGTGGGAAAAACTGTTTTTT.

The chain combines TRBV9 with TRBJ2-1, with 9 bases identical to TRBD1. Germline V gene lookup returns CDR1 SGDLS and CDR2 YYNGEE. The CDR3 runs to 16 residues. The V and J ends lost 3 bases and 8 bases, in that order; junction bases with no gene match: 12. In nucleotides, the CDR3 is TGTGCCAGCAGCGCTCCTCCGGGACAGGGAATTGATGAGCAGTTCTTC. The encoded protein is CASSAPPGQGIDEQFF. Variable domain in full (rest from reference TRBV9 and TRBJ2-1): DSGVTQTPKHLITATGQRVTLRCSPRSGDLSVYWYQQSLDQGLQFLIQYYNGEERAKGNILERFSAQQFPDLHSELNLSSLELGDSALYFCASSAPPGQGIDEQFFGPGTRLTVL.

J is TRBJ2-1 and V is TRBV29-1; no clear D. V lost 3 bases and J 3 bases, leaving 3 bases between the germline ends. The germline V gene encodes CDR1 SQVTM and CDR2 ANQGSEA. The CDR3 consists of 11 residues. DNA for the CDR3: TGCAGCGTTGACGTCTACAATGAGCAGTTCTTC. This translates into CSVDVYNEQFF.

This clone was detected once. This chain connects TRBV2 to TRBJ1-5; TRBD1 aligns across 7 bases. The CDR3 is 15 amino acids. J was trimmed by 0 bases and V by 8 bases; bases with no gene match: 7. CDR1 is SNHLY, CDR2 FYNNEI, per germline. CDR3 sequence (DNA): TGTGCCAGCCGGGACAGCAGTTATAGCAATCAGCCCCAGCATTTT. It is translated as CASRDSSYSNQPQHF.

The chain employs TRBV13 and TRBJ1-2; 7 nucleotides align to TRBD1. The CDR3 totals 13 residues. V lost 4 bases to trimming and J lost 4 bases; unmatched junction nucleotides: 3. The germline V gene encodes CDR1 PRHDT and CDR2 FYEKMQ (reference sequence). The CDR3 loop is CASSSGQLYGYTF. The CDR3 bases are TGTGCCAGCAGCTCGGGACAGCTCTATGGCTACACCTTC.

The rearrangement uses TRBV27 and TRBJ2-7; 9 bases fit TRBD1. This CDR3 has 15 amino acids. The trim removed 6 bases at V and 6 bases at J, leaving 12 bases unmatched. Germline assignment: CDR1 MNHEY and CDR2 SMNVEV (reference sequence). The DNA of the CDR3 is TGTGCCAGCAGCTTACACGGGACAGGGTGGGGCGAGCAGTACTTC. Translation gives CASSLHGTGWGEQYF.

This clone was observed a single time. This chain links TRBV21-1 with TRBJ2-7; the D call in the table, TRBD1, was not verified against the DNA. TRBV21-1 is labeled a pseudogene. CDR3 length equals 15 residues. CDR3 loop: CASSNGQPDAYEQYF. CDR3 nucleotides: TGTGCCAGCAGCAATGGACAGCCGGATGCCTACGAGCAGTACTTC.

The V gene is TRBV7-8, the J gene TRBJ2-1; 12 positions match TRBD2. This CDR3 has 18 amino acids. Trimming at V came to 2 bases and at J to 5 bases, leaving 10 bases not matched to a gene. Germline CDR1 is SGHVS and CDR2 is FQNEAQ. This chain's CDR3 is CASSLFETSGSFDNEQFF. The CDR3 nucleotides read TGTGCCAGCAGCTTATTTGAGACTAGCGGGAGTTTCGACAATGAGCAGTTCTTC.

The chain employs TRBV5-4 and TRBJ2-1; a weak D match, TRBD2 (6 bases). Per the germline V gene, CDR1 is SGHNT and CDR2 is YYREEE (reference sequence). The CDR3 runs 13 residues. Trimming cost V 4 bases and J 5 bases, with 10 bases left between them. The CDR3 nucleotides are TGTGCCAGCAGCACCCGGGGGAACAATGAGCAGTTCTTC. The encoded protein is CASSTRGNNEQFF.

This chain links TRBV7-3 with TRBJ2-1; 8 bases align to TRBD1. CDR1 SGHTA and CDR2 FQGTGA come from the germline V gene. This CDR3 has 13 residues. V dropped 5 bases and J dropped 14; count of bases not matched to a gene: 11. CDR3 protein: CASSPPGQGVKFF. In DNA, the CDR3 is TGTGCCAGCAGCCCTCCCGGACAGGGAGTCAAGTTCTTC.

The rearrangement joins TRBV7-9 to TRBJ2-5; TRBD2 is a possible D gene (6 bases). Trimming removed 5 bases from V and 2 bases from J, with 15 bases in between. Germline loops: CDR1 SEHNR, CDR2 FQNEAQ (reference sequence). This CDR3 contains 15 residues. This CDR3 is CASSHGRLYQETQYF. DNA for the CDR3: TGTGCCAGCAGCCACGGGAGACTCTATCAAGAGACCCAGTACTTC.

The rearrangement joins TRBV7-8 to TRBJ1-5, with D possibly TRBD1 on 6 matching bases. This CDR3 is built from 14 residues. Germline CDR1 reads SGHVS; CDR2 reads FQNEAQ. Trimming took 6 bases from V and 0 from J, leaving 9 bases between them. The CDR3 sequence is CASRGTLSNQPQHF. The CDR3 DNA is TGTGCCAGCAGGGGGACACTTAGCAATCAGCCCCAGCATTTT.

This rearrangement joins TRBV11-1 to TRBJ2-7; perhaps TRBD1 as D (5 bases). Trimming pared 5 bases from V and 6 bases from J, leaving 14 bases between. Per germline, CDR1 SGHAT and CDR2 FQDESV (reference sequence). CDR3 length: 13 amino acids. The CDR3 here is CASSTDWGPEQYF. Here the CDR3 DNA reads TGTGCCAGCAGCACCGATTGGGGCCCCGAGCAGTACTTC.

This clone was observed a handful of times. The J gene is TRBJ1-2, the V gene TRBV25-1, with 8 bases matching TRBD1. Per germline, CDR1 MGHDK and CDR2 SYGVNS. V lost 5 bases and J lost 4; bases outside the gene matches: 3. This CDR3 is 13 amino acids long. Written as DNA, the CDR3 is TGTGCCAGCAGTACAGGGGGGGGCTATGGCTACACCTTC. This sequence encodes CASSTGGGYGYTF.

CDR3 residues: CASSPGDRAGEKLFF. The DNA for the CDR3 is TGTGCCAGCAGCCCGGGAGACAGAGCTGGTGAAAAACTGTTTTTT. The genes are TRBV9 and TRBJ1-4; the D gene is possibly TRBD1 (5 bases). CDR1 and CDR2 (germline): SGDLS, YYNGEE. The V end lost 4 bases, the J end lost 7 bases, and 17 bases lay between the germline ends. The CDR3 contains 15 residues. The full variable domain, in which reference TRBV9 and TRBJ1-4 provide the parts outside the CDR3, is DSGVTQTPKHLITATGQRVTLRCSPRSGDLSVYWYQQSLDQGLQFLIQYYNGEERAKGNILERFSAQQFPDLHSELNLSSLELGDSALYFCASSPGDRAGEKLFFGSGTQLSVL.

The CDR3 sequence is CASSLGQGPRSEQYF. The CDR3 bases are TGTGCCAGCAGTTTGGGACAGGGCCCAAGGAGCGAGCAGTACTTC. The V and J genes are TRBV27 and TRBJ2-7; 9 nucleotides line up with TRBD1. This CDR3 has 15 amino acids. The germline CDR1 and CDR2 sequences are MNHEY and SMNVEV (reference sequence). The J segment lost 6 bases and the V segment lost 3 bases, leaving 9 bases of the junction unmatched.

This chain links TRBV5-1 with TRBJ1-5; 10 bases fit TRBD1. Germline V gene data show CDR1 as SGHRS and CDR2 as YFSETQ. The CDR3 length is 14 residues. The V and J ends lost 3 bases and 4 bases, in that order; junction bases with no gene match: 1. CDR3 DNA: TGCGCCAGCAGCTCGGGACAGGGGAATCAGCCCCAGCATTTT. It is translated as CASSSGQGNQPQHF. Full variable domain (missing parts from reference TRBV5-1 and TRBJ1-5): KAGVTQTPRYLIKTRGQQVTLSCSPISGHRSVSWYQQTPGQGLQFLFEYFSETQRNKGNFPGRFSGRQFSNSRSEMNVSTLELGDSALYLCASSSGQGNQPQHFGDGTRLSIL.

The chain has TRBV14 and TRBJ2-7; D is ambiguous. The germline CDR1 and CDR2 sequences are SGHDN and FVKESK. The CDR3 totals 13 residues. Deletions cut 1 base from V and 3 bases from J, with 7 bases between. The chain's CDR3 is CASSQGAYYEQYF. DNA for the CDR3: TGTGCCAGCAGCCAAGGGGCTTACTACGAGCAGTACTTC.

The chain is built from TRBV18 and TRBJ2-7; 9 bases are a match to TRBD2. CDR3 length: 18 amino acids. Germline V gene sequence: CDR1 KGHSH, CDR2 LQKENI. V was pared by 4 bases and J by 4 bases, with 17 bases of the junction left unmatched. The CDR3 loop is CASSRLLKPGLAPYEQYF. The CDR3 bases are TGTGCCAGCTCACGACTACTTAAACCGGGACTAGCACCGTACGAGCAGTACTTC.

The gene calls are TRBV30 and TRBJ2-7; weak D call: TRBD1 (7 bases). Germline loops: CDR1 GTSNPN, CDR2 SVGIG (reference sequence). V was clipped by 1 base and J by 1 base, with 14 bases between them. The CDR3 is made up of 15 amino acids. The CDR3 is CAWSGGGTVSYEQYF. CDR3 DNA: TGTGCCTGGAGTGGCGGAGGGACAGTTTCCTACGAGCAGTACTTC. Combining the CDR3 with reference TRBV30 and TRBJ2-7 gives the whole variable domain SQTIHQWPATLVQPVGSPLSLECTVEGTSNPNLYWYRQAAGRGLQLLFYSVGIGQISSEVPQNLSASRPQDRQFILSSKKLLLSDSGFYLCAWSGGGTVSYEQYFGPGTRLTVT.

In its sample, this clone was seen once. This chain joins TRBV6-5 and TRBJ2-5; D is possibly TRBD2 (5 bases). Trimming stripped 2 bases from V and 5 bases from J, with 12 bases between. The CDR3 totals 14 residues. Germline CDR1 MNHEY, CDR2 SVGAGI. CDR3 residues: CASSYEGFGETQYF. The CDR3 DNA sequence: TGTGCCAGCAGTTACGAGGGATTTGGGGAGACCCAGTACTTC.

This chain links TRBV5-1 with TRBJ2-2; D might be TRBD1 (7 bases). V was clipped by 2 bases and J by 3 bases, with 11 bases between them. Germline V gene data show CDR1 as SGHRS and CDR2 as YFSETQ. This CDR3 region has 15 residues. The CDR3 reads CASSFQGGDTGELFF. In nucleotides, the CDR3 is TGCGCCAGCAGCTTTCAGGGGGGCGACACCGGGGAGCTGTTTTTT.

The J gene is TRBJ2-5, the V gene TRBV27, with 12 bases matching TRBD2. CDR1 and CDR2 from the germline V gene are MNHEY and SMNVEV (reference sequence). The CDR3 has 14 amino acids. Losses at the gene ends were 5 bases for V and 10 bases for J; bases not matched to a gene: 8. The CDR3 sequence is CASSPSWTSGIQYF. The CDR3 DNA follows: TGTGCCAGCAGTCCTTCGTGGACTAGCGGGATCCAGTACTTC.

The genes are TRBV7-2 and TRBJ2-1; 7 bases fit TRBD2. The CDR3 covers 16 residues. The trim removed 5 bases at V and 0 bases at J, leaving 7 bases unmatched. Germline V gene sequence: CDR1 SGHTA, CDR2 FQGNSA. Written as DNA, the CDR3 is TGTGCCAGCAGCGTCGTGGGCGGGAGCTCCTACAATGAGCAGTTCTTC. Encoded protein: CASSVVGGSSYNEQFF.

This chain uses TRBV18 with TRBJ1-1, with TRBD1 matching over 7 bases. The V gene end was trimmed by 5 bases and the J gene end by 0 bases; junction bases not matched to a gene: 3. From germline, CDR1 is KGHSH and CDR2 LQKENI. The CDR3 length is 14 residues. The CDR3 DNA sequence: TGTGCCAGCTCATCCACAGGGGTGAACACTGAAGCTTTCTTT. Its protein is CASSSTGVNTEAFF. The full variable domain, its missing parts supplied by reference TRBV18 and TRBJ1-1, is NAGVMQNPRHLVRRRGQEARLRCSPMKGHSHVYWYRQLPEEGLKFMVYLQKENIIDESGMPKERFSAEFPKEGPSILRIQQVVRGDSAAYFCASSSTGVNTEAFFGQGTRLTVV.

The chain is built from TRBV9 and TRBJ2-4, with D possibly TRBD2 on 5 matching bases. Germline V gene data show CDR1 as SGDLS and CDR2 as YYNGEE. Trimming stripped 3 bases from V and 0 bases from J, with 7 bases between. CDR3 size: 14 residues. The CDR3: CASSEEGAKNIQYF. The CDR3, as DNA: TGTGCCAGCAGCGAAGAGGGAGCCAAAAACATTCAGTACTTC.

In DNA form, the CDR3 reads TGTGCCAGCAGTCCCCTGGACAGGGCTGGCGGGGAGCTGTTTTTT. It is translated as CASSPLDRAGGELFF. The chain couples TRBV6-5 to TRBJ2-2; 8 bases match TRBD1. Trimming at V came to 5 bases and at J to 7 bases, leaving 9 bases not matched to a gene. The length of the CDR3 is 15 residues. Per germline, CDR1 MNHEY and CDR2 SVGAGI.

This chain links TRBV5-1 with TRBJ1-3; the match to TRBD1 covers 8 bases. The CDR3 runs 16 residues. V was pared by 0 bases and J by 3 bases, with 5 bases of the junction left unmatched. CDR1 is SGHRS, CDR2 YFSETQ, per germline. The chain's CDR3 is CASSLADGTGGNTIYF. In nucleotides, the CDR3 is TGCGCCAGCAGCTTGGCGGACGGGACAGGTGGAAACACCATATATTTT.